One sample yielded the 15 T cell receptor beta chains listed below, sequenced in a study of identical twins. Using its own MiXCR run on the 5' RACE reads, TCRdb lists one record per CDR3 protein. The sample includes 350,000 to 600,000 distinct CDR3 sequences, 11% to 15% of them seen just once. The same data also contributed to another study, on yellow fever vaccine responses in identical twins.

Source material: CD4+ T cells sorted from blood. The receptors were sampled from a woman aged 18-29 years in good health.

CDR3 in DNA: TGCGCCAGCAGCCGAGGGACAGGGGGGAGGGAGCAGTACTTC. Translated, it gives CASSRGTGGREQYF. This chain uses TRBV4-3 with TRBJ2-7; the match to TRBD1 covers 11 bases. CDR3 length: 14 residues. V lost 4 bases, J lost 7 bases, and 6 bases stayed unmatched. Germline loops: CDR1 LGHNA, CDR2 YSLEER.

This clonotype has only a few counts. The rearrangement joins TRBV5-1 to TRBJ1-4; D gene uncertain. The V gene's germline CDR1 is SGHRS and CDR2 YFSETQ. The CDR3 length is 13 residues. The CDR3 sequence is CGREGVQEEKLFF. DNA for the CDR3: TGCGGACGAGAGGGAGTGCAGGAGGAAAAACTGTTTTTT.

This clonotype was counted only a few times. The chain links TRBV6-1 to TRBJ2-3; 9 positions match TRBD1. The CDR3 covers 13 residues. The V segment lost 4 bases and the J segment 4 bases; nucleotides outside the gene matches: 0. Germline V CDR1 and CDR2: MNHNS, SASEGT. CDR3 protein: CASSGQGADTQYF. CDR3 DNA sequence: TGTGCCAGCAGTGGACAGGGGGCAGATACGCAGTATTTT.

Only a few counts were recorded for this clonotype. V usage is TRBV11-2 and J usage is TRBJ1-3; TRBD1 might be the D (6 bases). V was trimmed by 1 base and J by 11 bases, leaving 15 bases between them. CDR3 size: 14 residues. From germline, CDR1 is SGHAT and CDR2 FQNNGV. The CDR3 region is CASSLAQGWDAIYF. In DNA form, the CDR3 reads TGTGCCAGCAGCTTAGCACAGGGTTGGGACGCCATATATTTT.

The CDR3 DNA is TGTGCCAGCAGCCAGGCACTAGCGGGAGGTTTATATGGCAATGAGCAGTTCTTC. Amino acid sequence: CASSQALAGGLYGNEQFF. This chain uses TRBV4-2 with TRBJ2-1; 12 positions match TRBD2. The CDR3 has 18 amino acids. Germline trimming cut 3 bases from V and 6 bases from J; bases unmatched to any gene: 12. Germline loops: CDR1 LGHNA, CDR2 YNFKEQ.

This clonotype was counted between two and nine times. This chain connects TRBV4-2 to TRBJ2-7; 8 bases are a match to TRBD2. This CDR3 is built from 15 residues. Per germline, CDR1 LGHNA and CDR2 YNFKEQ. V gave up 0 bases and J gave up 7 bases; unmatched junction bases: 8. CDR3 sequence: CASSQEGSGMGEQYF. For the CDR3, the DNA is TGTGCCAGCAGCCAAGAAGGTAGCGGGATGGGGGAGCAGTACTTC.

The chain recombines TRBV29-1 with TRBJ1-1; unclear D gene. The CDR3 spans 12 residues. Germline V gene data show CDR1 as SQVTM and CDR2 as ANQGSEA. The V and J ends lost 7 bases and 0 bases respectively, with 9 bases between them. CDR3 sequence: CSAGGLNTEAFF. CDR3 nucleotides: TGCAGCGCCGGAGGTCTGAACACTGAAGCTTTCTTT.

This clonotype was seen ten or more times. CDR3 sequence (DNA): TGCAGCGTTGAAGTATGGGACAGGGGAGGCGAGCAGTTCTTC. Amino acid sequence: CSVEVWDRGGEQFF. The V and J genes are TRBV29-1 and TRBJ2-1, with TRBD1 identical over 10 bases. CDR3 length equals 14 residues. V lost 1 base, J lost 10 bases, and 7 bases stayed unmatched. Germline CDR1 and CDR2: SQVTM and ANQGSEA.

The chain uses TRBV4-3 and TRBJ2-5; 9 bases match TRBD1. V dropped 0 bases and J dropped 2; count of bases not matched to a gene: 4. Per the germline V gene, CDR1 is LGHNA and CDR2 is YSLEER. The CDR3 has 16 amino acids. CDR3 nucleotides: TGCGCCAGCAGCCAAGAAGGGACAGGGCTTCAAGAGACCCAGTACTTC. Protein: CASSQEGTGLQETQYF.

Only a few counts were recorded for this clonotype. V usage is TRBV20-1 and J usage is TRBJ2-3, with 9 bases aligning to TRBD2. Germline V gene lookup returns CDR1 DFQATT and CDR2 SNEGSKA (reference sequence). This CDR3 region has 14 residues. The trim removed 4 bases at V and 3 bases at J, leaving 5 bases unmatched. The CDR3 is CSATLAGTTDTQYF. The CDR3 DNA is TGCAGTGCTACTCTAGCGGGAACAACAGATACGCAGTATTTT.

This clonotype came up a few times. The genes are TRBV11-2 and TRBJ2-7, with TRBD1 identical over 7 bases. The CDR3 contains 16 residues. V dropped 2 bases and J dropped 1; count of bases not matched to a gene: 8. CDR1 is SGHAT, CDR2 FQNNGV, per germline. As DNA, the CDR3 is TGTGCCAGCAGCTTACGCCGACAGGGAACTTCCTACGAGCAGTACTTC. This codes for CASSLRRQGTSYEQYF.

Only a few counts were recorded for this clonotype. The chain combines TRBV4-1 with TRBJ2-5; D is undetermined. Germline loops: CDR1 MGHRA, CDR2 YSYEKL. Between the trimmed V and J ends, which lost 2 bases and 5 bases, there was a span of 15 bases. CDR3 length equals 15 residues. CDR3 DNA sequence: TGCGCCAGCAGCCAACTCGCGCTCACCGGGGAGACCCAGTACTTC. This sequence encodes CASSQLALTGETQYF.

V is TRBV20-1 and J is TRBJ2-3; D not resolved. Per the germline V gene, CDR1 is DFQATT and CDR2 is SNEGSKA (reference sequence). Trimming took 6 bases from V and 4 from J, leaving 14 bases between them. This CDR3 region has 13 residues. CDR3 sequence reads: CSARQVVADTQYF. In nucleotides, the CDR3 is TGCAGTGCGAGGCAGGTAGTAGCAGATACGCAGTATTTT.

This sequence joins TRBV30 and TRBJ2-7; D ambiguous. The germline CDR1 and CDR2 sequences are GTSNPN and SVGIG (reference sequence). The CDR3 is made up of 12 amino acids. Trimming removed 0 bases at V and 9 bases at J, with 12 bases between. The DNA of the CDR3 is TGTGCCTGGAGTGTAAGGAATGTGGGGCAGTACTTC. Its translation is CAWSVRNVGQYF.

The J gene is TRBJ2-7, the V gene TRBV28; 8 nucleotides align to TRBD2. J gave up 0 bases and V 5 bases, and 6 bases lay outside the gene matches. Per germline, CDR1 MDHEN and CDR2 SYDVKM. The CDR3 length is 15 residues. The CDR3 DNA is TGTGCCAGCAGTCCCCCGGGACTAGGCTCCTACGAGCAGTACTTC. Protein: CASSPPGLGSYEQYF.